This is a list of T cell receptor beta chains from one sample in a study of blood T cells in healthy people across ages. TCRdb re-derived calls from the 5' RACE reads in MiXCR, one entry per CDR3 protein. The sample has about 1.8 million distinct CDR3 sequences, around half seen once. Input material: blood. Source of these receptors: a woman aged 35 to 49 in good health. Both conserved end residues are part of each CDR3. Each record gives: J gene, clone size, D gene, V gene, CDR3 protein, CDR3 DNA. A D gene is named only where the DNA matches it firmly. Not every row has a clone size; where given, it reads once, few, many or a size class.

TRBJ1-2	.	TRBD1	TRBV10-3	CAISPGQGKGYTF	TGTGCCATCAGTCCGGGACAGGGGAAAGGCTACACCTTC
TRBJ2-7	.	.	TRBV11-3	CASSLVLGDHEIYEQYF	TGTGCCAGCAGCTTAGTGCTGGGGGACCATGAGATCTACGAGCAGTACTTC
TRBJ1-4	many	.	TRBV15	CATSRDVTATNEKLFF	TGTGCCACCAGCAGAGATGTGACAGCAACTAATGAAAAACTGTTTTTT
TRBJ1-4	once	.	TRBV28	CASSSQGEKEKLFF	TGTGCCAGCAGTTCTCAGGGAGAGAAGGAAAAACTGTTTTTT
TRBJ2-7	few	.	TRBV7-2	CASSLQAGAVSEQYF	TGTGCCAGCAGCTTACAGGCAGGGGCGGTGAGTGAGCAGTACTTC
TRBJ2-4	few	.	TRBV27	CASSLVGDLAKNIQYF	TGTGCCAGCAGTTTAGTAGGGGATCTAGCCAAAAACATTCAGTACTTC
TRBJ1-4	.	.	TRBV20-1	CSAPAPGSEKLFF	TGCAGTGCTCCCGCACCAGGGAGTGAAAAACTGTTTTTT
TRBJ1-4	once	TRBD1	TRBV4-2	CASSQDPWDRRATNEKLFF	TGTGCCAGCAGCCAAGACCCCTGGGACAGAAGAGCAACTAATGAAAAACTGTTTTTT
TRBJ2-5	once	.	TRBV7-2	CASTDGEETQYF	TGTGCCAGCACAGATGGGGAGGAAACCCAGTACTTC
TRBJ2-1	many	.	TRBV20-1	CSAHGGAITNEQFF	TGCAGTGCTCATGGGGGGGCTATAACGAATGAGCAGTTCTTC
TRBJ1-2	.	.	TRBV20-1	CSALGQNYGYTF	TGCAGTGCCCTAGGACAGAACTATGGCTACACCTTC
TRBJ2-3	.	.	TRBV19	CASSIGSRPTDTQYF	TGTGCCAGTAGTATTGGGAGCCGTCCCACAGATACGCAGTATTTT
TRBJ2-1	.	TRBD2	TRBV13	CASSPRLAGVPGLGDNEQFF	TGTGCCAGCAGCCCGAGACTAGCGGGGGTCCCGGGTCTGGGGGACAATGAGCAGTTCTTC
TRBJ1-4	few	.	TRBV18	CASSPRGATNEKLFF	TGTGCCAGCTCACCACGAGGTGCAACTAATGAAAAACTGTTTTTT
TRBJ1-2	.	TRBD1	TRBV9	CASDTGVGYTF	TGTGCCAGCGACACAGGGGTCGGCTACACCTTC
TRBJ2-1	.	TRBD2	TRBV7-3	CASSFGLAGGHNEQFF	TGTGCCAGCAGCTTCGGACTAGCGGGGGGGCATAATGAGCAGTTCTTC
TRBJ2-3	.	.	TRBV7-2	CASSLVDRTSTDTQYF	TGTGCCAGCAGCTTAGTCGACAGGACTAGCACAGATACGCAGTATTTT
TRBJ2-1	.	TRBD1	TRBV12-3/TRBV12-4	CASSGLTGGNEQFF	TGTGCCAGCAGTGGTCTGACAGGGGGCAATGAGCAGTTCTTC
TRBJ2-1	.	TRBD1	TRBV2	CASSELGGARVGEQFF	TGTGCCAGCAGTGAACTAGGGGGCGCGCGGGTCGGTGAGCAGTTCTTC
TRBJ2-7	.	.	TRBV27	CASSLGTGRGYNEQYF	TGTGCCAGCAGTTTAGGCACAGGGAGAGGCTACAATGAGCAGTACTTC
TRBJ1-6	once	.	TRBV7-9	CASSSPSSYNSPLHF	TGTGCCAGCAGCTCCCCCAGCTCCTATAATTCACCCCTCCACTTT
TRBJ1-1	.	TRBD1	TRBV4-3	CASSQDFPGTGGLTEAFF	TGCGCCAGCAGCCAAGATTTCCCCGGGACAGGGGGCCTCACTGAAGCTTTCTTT
TRBJ2-4	.	.	TRBV5-1	CASSLIGQNIQYF	TGCGCCAGCAGCTTGATAGGACAAAACATTCAGTACTTC
TRBJ2-2	.	.	TRBV3-1	CASSQTPGYTGELFF	TGTGCCAGCAGCCAAACTCCAGGGTACACCGGGGAGCTGTTTTTT
TRBJ2-7	few	.	TRBV20-1	CSAKVGARSYEQYF	TGCAGTGCTAAGGTGGGGGCCCGCTCCTACGAGCAGTACTTC
TRBJ2-7	.	.	TRBV10-3	CAISAGHQGDEQYF	TGTGCCATCAGTGCGGGGCACCAAGGCGACGAGCAGTACTTC
TRBJ2-5	many	.	TRBV9	CASSVGGSQETQYF	TGTGCCAGCAGCGTAGGGGGGAGCCAAGAGACCCAGTACTTC